The entry that follows covers one T cell receptor beta chain sequence. Germline CDR1 reads SGHRS; CDR2 reads YFSETQ. V was cut by 2 bases and J by 5 bases, with 11 bases left in between. The CDR3 is 14 residues long. Clones were sequenced by immunoSEQ multiplex PCR, and TCRdb holds only the in-frame ones, with some missing. The data hold under 140,000 clones, with roughly 92% observed a single time. This sample was included in a study of siplizumab effects on memory and regulatory T cells. The rearrangement links TRBV5-1 to TRBJ2-1, with D possibly matching TRBD2 (5 bases). This sequence originates from a human donor in good health. Specimen: CD4+ T cells sorted from blood. CDR3 sequence (DNA): TGCGCCAGCAGCTTAAGAGCGACTAACAATGAGCAGTTCTTC. This gives the protein CASSLRATNNEQFF.